This TCR beta chain is drawn from a study of cytomegalovirus exposure and HLA in healthy donors. Trimming left V 0 bases short and J 0 bases short, with 6 bases between. CDR1 SGDLS and CDR2 YYNGEE come from the germline V gene. This CDR3 spans 15 amino acids. Produced via immunoSEQ multiplex PCR; TCRdb's table is partial and in-frame only. This table holds some 210,000 clones, roughly 84% found once. Findings and caveats of the study: The tendency of first-cohort TCR clusters to co-occur in the 120 validation repertoires was identified by a subsequent analysis. Researchers counted approximately 160 TCR beta chains as cytomegalovirus-associated.

As to this clone: Its antigen is undetermined.

This TCR was recovered from a woman aged 18-30 years in good health and CMV-seropositive. Sequenced: PBMCs. J is TRBJ2-2 and V is TRBV9; a weak D match, TRBD1 (5 bases). This CDR3 reads CASSVGQTNTGELFF. The CDR3 region has the DNA TGTGCCAGCAGCGTAGGACAGACGAACACCGGGGAGCTGTTTTTT.